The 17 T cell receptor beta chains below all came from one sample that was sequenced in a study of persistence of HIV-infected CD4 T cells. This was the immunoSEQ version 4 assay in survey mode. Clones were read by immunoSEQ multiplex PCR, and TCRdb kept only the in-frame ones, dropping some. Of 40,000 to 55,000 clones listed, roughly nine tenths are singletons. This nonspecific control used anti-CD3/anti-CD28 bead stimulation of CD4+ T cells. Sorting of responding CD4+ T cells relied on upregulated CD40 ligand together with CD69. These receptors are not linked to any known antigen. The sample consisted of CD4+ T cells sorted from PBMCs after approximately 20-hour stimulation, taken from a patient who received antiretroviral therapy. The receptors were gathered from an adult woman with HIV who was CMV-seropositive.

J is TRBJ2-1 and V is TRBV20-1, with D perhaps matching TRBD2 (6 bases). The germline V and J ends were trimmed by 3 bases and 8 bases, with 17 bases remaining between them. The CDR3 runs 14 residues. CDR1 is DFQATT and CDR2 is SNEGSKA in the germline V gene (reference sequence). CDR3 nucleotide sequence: TGCAGTGCTAGTAGGGACTCCACGGGGCATGAGCAGTTCTTC. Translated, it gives CSASRDSTGHEQFF.

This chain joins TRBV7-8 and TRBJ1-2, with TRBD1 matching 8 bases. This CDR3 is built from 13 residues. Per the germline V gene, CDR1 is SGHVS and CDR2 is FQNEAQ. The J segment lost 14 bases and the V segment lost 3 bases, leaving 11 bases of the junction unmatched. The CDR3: CASSLGRDRQSTF. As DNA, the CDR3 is TGTGCCAGCAGCTTGGGAAGGGACAGGCAATCTACCTTC. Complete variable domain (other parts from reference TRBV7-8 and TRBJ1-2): GAGVSQSPRYKVAKRGQDVALRCDPISGHVSLFWYQQALGQGPEFLTYFQNEAQLDKSGLPSDRFFAERPEGSVSTLKIQRTQQEDSAVYLCASSLGRDRQSTFGSGTRLTVV.

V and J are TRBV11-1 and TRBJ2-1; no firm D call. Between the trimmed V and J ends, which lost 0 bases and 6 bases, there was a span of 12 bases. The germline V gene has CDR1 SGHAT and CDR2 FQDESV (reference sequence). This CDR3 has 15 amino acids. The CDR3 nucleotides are TGTGCCAGCAGCTTAGCTGGGGATATCCGCAATGAGCAGTTCTTC. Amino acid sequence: CASSLAGDIRNEQFF. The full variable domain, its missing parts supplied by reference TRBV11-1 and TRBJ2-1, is EAEVAQSPRYKITEKSQAVAFWCDPISGHATLYWYRQILGQGPELLVQFQDESVVDDSQLPKDRFSAERLKGVDSTLKIQPAELGDSAMYLCASSLAGDIRNEQFFGPGTRLTVL.

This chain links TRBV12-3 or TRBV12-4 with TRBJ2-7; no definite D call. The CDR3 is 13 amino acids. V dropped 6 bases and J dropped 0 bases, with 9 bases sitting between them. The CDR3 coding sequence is TGTGCCAGCAGCCGGTCAGGCTCCTACGAGCAGTACTTC. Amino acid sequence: CASSRSGSYEQYF.

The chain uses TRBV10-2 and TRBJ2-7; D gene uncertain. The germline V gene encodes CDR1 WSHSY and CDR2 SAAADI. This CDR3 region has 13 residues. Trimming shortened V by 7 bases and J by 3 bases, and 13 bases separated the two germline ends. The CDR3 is CASTLGRLYEQYF. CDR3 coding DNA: TGCGCCAGCACCTTGGGCAGGCTCTACGAGCAGTACTTC.

CDR3 coding DNA: TGTGCCTGGAGTCAGCAGGGAGTTGATGGCTACACCTTC. Amino acid sequence: CAWSQQGVDGYTF. The chain links TRBV30 to TRBJ1-2; D might be TRBD1 (5 bases). The germline V gene encodes CDR1 GTSNPN and CDR2 SVGIG (reference sequence). CDR3 size: 13 residues. V lost 2 bases and J 6 bases, leaving 13 bases between the germline ends.

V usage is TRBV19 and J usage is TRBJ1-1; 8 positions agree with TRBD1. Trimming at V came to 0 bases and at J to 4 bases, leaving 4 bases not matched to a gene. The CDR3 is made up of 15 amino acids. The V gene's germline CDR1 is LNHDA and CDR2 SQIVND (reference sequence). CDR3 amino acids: CASSIDRQGATEAFF. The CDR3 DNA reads TGTGCCAGTAGTATAGATCGCCAGGGGGCCACTGAAGCTTTCTTT. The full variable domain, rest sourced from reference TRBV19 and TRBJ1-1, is DGGITQSPKYLFRKEGQNVTLSCEQNLNHDAMYWYRQDPGQGLRLIYYSQIVNDFQKGDIAEGYSVSREKKESFPLTVTSAQKNPTAFYLCASSIDRQGATEAFFGQGTRLTVV.

CDR3 nucleotides: TGTGCCAGCAGCGTGGCAGTGGCGGGACAGAATGAAAAACTGTTTTTT. Encoded protein: CASSVAVAGQNEKLFF. The chain combines TRBV5-5 with TRBJ1-4; 7 positions match TRBD1. The V gene end was trimmed by 4 bases and the J gene end by 5 bases; junction bases not matched to a gene: 11. Germline V gene data show CDR1 as SGHKS and CDR2 as YYEKEE (reference sequence). This CDR3 is 16 amino acids long.

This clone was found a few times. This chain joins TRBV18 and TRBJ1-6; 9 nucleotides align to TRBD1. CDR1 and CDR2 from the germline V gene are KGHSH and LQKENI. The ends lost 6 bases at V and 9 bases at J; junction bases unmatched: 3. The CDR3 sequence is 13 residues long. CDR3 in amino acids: CASSSGQGSPLHF. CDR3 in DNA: TGTGCCAGCTCCTCGGGACAGGGTTCACCCCTCCACTTT.

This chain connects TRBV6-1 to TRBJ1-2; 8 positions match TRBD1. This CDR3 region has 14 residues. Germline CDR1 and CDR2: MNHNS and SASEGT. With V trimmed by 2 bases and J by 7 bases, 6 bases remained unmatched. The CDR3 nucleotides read TGTGCCAGCAGTGAAAGTCAGGGGGCAAGTGGCTACACCTTC. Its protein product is CASSESQGASGYTF.

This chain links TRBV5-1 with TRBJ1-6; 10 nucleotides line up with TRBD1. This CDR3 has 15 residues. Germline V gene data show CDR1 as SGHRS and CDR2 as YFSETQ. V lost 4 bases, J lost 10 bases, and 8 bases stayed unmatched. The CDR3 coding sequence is TGCGCCAGCAGCCTCCGGGACAGGGGTCAATCACCCCTCCACTTT. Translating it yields CASSLRDRGQSPLHF. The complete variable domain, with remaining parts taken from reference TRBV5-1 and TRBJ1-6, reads KAGVTQTPRYLIKTRGQQVTLSCSPISGHRSVSWYQQTPGQGLQFLFEYFSETQRNKGNFPGRFSGRQFSNSRSEMNVSTLELGDSALYLCASSLRDRGQSPLHFGNGTRLTVT.

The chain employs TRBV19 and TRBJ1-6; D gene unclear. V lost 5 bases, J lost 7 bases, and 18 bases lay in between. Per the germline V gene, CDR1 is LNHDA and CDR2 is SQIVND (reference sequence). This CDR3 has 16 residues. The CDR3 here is CASSLHSGLGNSPLHF. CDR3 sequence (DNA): TGTGCCAGTAGTCTCCATTCCGGGCTAGGGAATTCACCCCTCCACTTT.

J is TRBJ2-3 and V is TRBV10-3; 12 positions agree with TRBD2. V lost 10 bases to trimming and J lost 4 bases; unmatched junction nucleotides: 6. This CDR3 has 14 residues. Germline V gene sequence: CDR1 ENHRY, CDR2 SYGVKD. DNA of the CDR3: TGTGCCACAAGACTAGCGGGGGTTTCAGATACGCAGTATTTT. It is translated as CATRLAGVSDTQYF.

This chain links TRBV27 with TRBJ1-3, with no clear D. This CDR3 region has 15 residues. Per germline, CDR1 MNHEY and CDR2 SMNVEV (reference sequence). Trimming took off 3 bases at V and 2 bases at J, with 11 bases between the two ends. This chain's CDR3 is CASSLSIAAGNTIYF. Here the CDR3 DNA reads TGTGCCAGCAGTTTGTCGATCGCTGCTGGAAACACCATATATTTT.

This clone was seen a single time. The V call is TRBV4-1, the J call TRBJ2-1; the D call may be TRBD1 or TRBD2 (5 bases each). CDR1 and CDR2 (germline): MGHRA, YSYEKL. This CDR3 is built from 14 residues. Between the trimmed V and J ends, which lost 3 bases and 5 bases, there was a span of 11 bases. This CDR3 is CASSHPGRHNEQFF. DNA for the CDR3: TGCGCCAGCAGCCACCCGGGACGGCACAATGAGCAGTTCTTC.

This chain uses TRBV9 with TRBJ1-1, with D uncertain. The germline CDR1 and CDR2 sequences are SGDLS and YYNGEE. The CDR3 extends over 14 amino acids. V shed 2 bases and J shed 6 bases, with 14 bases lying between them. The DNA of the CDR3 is TGTGCCAGCAGCGTTACGTCACAGCGGGCTGAAGCTTTCTTT. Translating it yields CASSVTSQRAEAFF.

For the CDR3, the DNA is TGTGCCAGCAGTATGCAGGGGCTGGAAAATTCACCCCTCCACTTT. Translated: CASSMQGLENSPLHF. The genes are TRBV6-5 and TRBJ1-6; TRBD1 is a possible D gene (6 bases). Germline V gene data show CDR1 as MNHEY and CDR2 as SVGAGI. The CDR3 spans 15 residues. With 5 bases removed from V and 7 bases from J, the gap between germline ends came to 15 bases.